This TCR beta chain was retrieved from a study of response to subunit inactivated influenza vaccine. CDR3 length: 14 residues. Trimming took off 0 bases at V and 4 bases at J, with 10 bases between the two ends. CDR1 and CDR2 (germline): LNHNV, YYDKDF (reference sequence). This clonotype has just a few counts. One entry per CDR3 protein results from TCRdb running MiXCR on the RT-PCR reads. The repertoire includes more than 550,000 distinct CDR3 sequences, 11% of them detected once, and approximately 10% sits in the top ten. Another study also made use of these data, one on T cells expressing NK-cell markers. That source notes: It was by 5'RACE template switching with UMIs that TCR beta cDNA was made.

Specimen: PBMCs from blood, collected on the day of vaccination. This clonotype was obtained from a man between 45 and 60 years old who received an inactivated influenza vaccine. The chain has TRBV15 and TRBJ2-7; a possible D gene is TRBD1 (6 bases). The CDR3 bases are TGTGCCACCAGCAGAGAACCACAGGGATACGAGCAGTACTTC. Protein product: CATSREPQGYEQYF.